This T cell receptor beta chain was identified in a study of memory CD4+ T cells and cytomegalovirus serostatus. This table comes from immunoSEQ multiplex PCR, and its TCRdb copy is limited to in-frame clones, with some not included. The sample includes 46,000 or so clones, under 80% of them seen just once. Single viable CD3+CD4+CD8-CD45RO+ cells were sorted as the memory CD4+ T cells. This receptor was taken from an adult in good health and CMV-seronegative. Source material: memory CD4+ T cells from blood.

DNA of the CDR3: TGTGCCAGCAGTGCCAGGGGAGGTGGAAACACCATATATTTT. Its translation is CASSARGGGNTIYF. The J gene is TRBJ1-3, the V gene TRBV2; maybe TRBD1 (6 bases). The CDR3 covers 14 residues. Germline values: CDR1 SNHLY, CDR2 FYNNEI. V was clipped by 4 bases and J by 3 bases, with 10 bases between them.